This entry lists 21 T cell receptor beta chains sequenced from one sample in a study of cytomegalovirus exposure and HLA in healthy donors. PCR was performed using 60 Vbeta and 13 Jbeta primers. Sequencing was performed with immunoSEQ multiplex PCR; in TCRdb, only in-frame clones are kept and a portion is missing. This sample yields about 130,000 clones, of which approximately 80% are seen a single time; over 2% belongs to the top ten. Sample: PBMCs. These receptor sequences come from a man younger than 45 in good health and CMV-seronegative.

The chain joins TRBV30 to TRBJ2-2, with TRBD1 identical over 9 bases. The CDR3 is 16 amino acids. V was clipped by 0 bases and J by 7 bases; unmatched bases: 9. Germline assignment: CDR1 GTSNPN and CDR2 SVGIG (reference sequence). CDR3 loop: CAWSVSRDRVIGELFF. As DNA, the CDR3 is TGTGCCTGGAGTGTCTCCCGGGACAGGGTAATCGGGGAGCTGTTTTTT.

The chain couples TRBV7-2 to TRBJ1-2, with a tentative D call TRBD1 (5 bases). The CDR3 loop spans 14 amino acids. V was shortened by 5 bases and J by 3 bases, with 13 bases between the two germline ends. Germline V gene sequence: CDR1 SGHTA, CDR2 FQGNSA. The CDR3 protein is CASSKQAIYYGYTF. The CDR3 nucleotides are TGTGCCAGCAGCAAACAGGCAATATACTATGGCTACACCTTC.

The chain is built from TRBV25-1 and TRBJ1-4; D uncertain. This CDR3 spans 12 amino acids. Trimming took off 8 bases at V and 5 bases at J, with 9 bases between the two ends. Germline V gene lookup returns CDR1 MGHDK and CDR2 SYGVNS. CDR3 sequence: CASQNYNEKLFF. CDR3 DNA sequence: TGTGCCAGCCAGAACTACAATGAAAAACTGTTTTTT.

This clone occurred a few times. The chain combines TRBV5-4 with TRBJ1-2; the D gene is possibly TRBD1 (5 bases). The germline V gene has CDR1 SGHNT and CDR2 YYREEE (reference sequence). V lost 6 bases and J lost 0, with 15 bases in between. The CDR3 contains 15 residues. The CDR3 DNA follows: TGTGCCAGCACCGCCAGGGCAGGAGCTAACTATGGCTACACCTTC. Its translation is CASTARAGANYGYTF.

This clone was observed a few times. The CDR3 DNA reads as TGTGCCAGCAGCCCAGAATCCAGGGGGACTGAAGCTTTCTTT. Translation gives CASSPESRGTEAFF. The chain combines TRBV9 with TRBJ1-1, with 7 positions matching TRBD1. CDR3 length equals 14 residues. Germline values: CDR1 SGDLS, CDR2 YYNGEE. Trimming removed 4 bases from V and 5 bases from J; junction bases left unmatched: 8.

DNA for the CDR3: TGTGCCAGCAGTTTACTAGGCAGGGTAAATGGCTACACCTTC. Amino acid sequence: CASSLLGRVNGYTF. The chain recombines TRBV27 with TRBJ1-2; tentatively, D is TRBD1 (5 bases). From germline, CDR1 is MNHEY and CDR2 SMNVEV (reference sequence). The CDR3 consists of 14 residues. The V end was cut by 2 bases, the J end by 6 bases, with 13 bases between.

This clone was picked up a small number of times. The chain is built from TRBV6-5 and TRBJ2-2, with D tentatively TRBD2 (6 bases). This CDR3 has 16 amino acids. Germline V gene lookup returns CDR1 MNHEY and CDR2 SVGAGI. The ends were cut back, 0 bases at V and 3 bases at J, with 11 bases in the middle. The CDR3 coding sequence is TGTGCCAGCAGTTACTCGACGGCGGGGCACACCGGGGAGCTGTTTTTT. Protein: CASSYSTAGHTGELFF.

V and J are TRBV21-1 and TRBJ2-6; the DNA was not compared with TRBD1, the D call given in the table. TRBV21-1 is tagged as a pseudogene. The CDR3 loop spans 17 amino acids. The CDR3 DNA reads as TGTGCCAGCACCCTTGACAGGGGGCTTGCCGGGGCCAACGTCCTGACTTTC. Translated, it gives CASTLDRGLAGANVLTF.

J is TRBJ1-4 and V is TRBV7-9; tentative D call: TRBD1 (6 bases). Trimming left V 4 bases short and J 4 bases short, with 13 bases between. Germline lookup yields CDR1 SEHNR and CDR2 FQNEAQ (reference sequence). The CDR3 has 15 amino acids. CDR3 DNA sequence: TGTGCCAGCAGCTCACCGGACAGCTTTAATGAAAAACTGTTTTTT. Its translation is CASSSPDSFNEKLFF.

This clone was seen a few times. The V and J genes are TRBV11-2 and TRBJ2-1, with TRBD2 matching over 10 bases. Germline V gene lookup returns CDR1 SGHAT and CDR2 FQNNGV. This CDR3 comprises 16 residues. J was trimmed by 6 bases and V by 5 bases; bases with no gene match: 10. Here the CDR3 DNA reads TGTGCCAGCAGCGACCAGGGACTAGCGACTACCAATGAGCAGTTCTTC. This sequence encodes CASSDQGLATTNEQFF.

V gene TRBV7-9 combines with J gene TRBJ2-7, with TRBD2 identical over 10 bases. V dropped 10 bases and J dropped 6; count of bases not matched to a gene: 9. Per the germline V gene, CDR1 is SEHNR and CDR2 is FQNEAQ (reference sequence). The CDR3 consists of 13 residues. The CDR3 DNA sequence: TGTGCCACCGTTCTAGCGGGAGCCCTCGAGCAGTACTTC. It specifies CATVLAGALEQYF.

V usage is TRBV6-1 and J usage is TRBJ1-5; D gene ambiguous. This CDR3 region has 18 residues. The ends were cut back, 3 bases at V and 2 bases at J, with 20 bases in the middle. CDR1 and CDR2 from the germline V gene are MNHNS and SASEGT. Here the CDR3 reads CASSEPPAGYQGNQPQHF. CDR3 nucleotides: TGTGCCAGCAGTGAGCCACCTGCGGGGTATCAGGGCAATCAGCCCCAGCATTTT.

This chain uses TRBV6-5 with TRBJ2-7, with D possibly matching TRBD1 (6 bases). Germline loops: CDR1 MNHEY, CDR2 SVGAGI. This CDR3 has 15 amino acids. Trimming took off 2 bases at V and 4 bases at J, with 15 bases between the two ends. The CDR3 sequence is CASSYAAGVTYEQYF. The DNA for the CDR3 is TGTGCCAGCAGTTACGCGGCAGGGGTAACGTACGAGCAGTACTTC.

This sequence joins TRBV11-2 and TRBJ2-5; 9 nucleotides align to TRBD1. Germline V CDR1 and CDR2: SGHAT, FQNNGV. This CDR3 has 16 residues. Germline trimming cut 5 bases from V and 4 bases from J; bases unmatched to any gene: 11. DNA for the CDR3: TGTGCCAGCAGCCCCAAGTGGGGACAGGGTACAGAGACCCAGTACTTC. Its protein product is CASSPKWGQGTETQYF.

The rearrangement uses TRBV23-1 and TRBJ2-3; no firm D call. TRBV23-1 is given ORF status, its function remaining uncertain. CDR3 length: 18 amino acids. V was cut by 0 bases and J by 3 bases, with 19 bases left in between. CDR3 DNA: TGCGCCAGCAGTCAATCTCTTATCGGCGGCTTAGAGACAGATACGCAGTATTTT. Its protein product is CASSQSLIGGLETDTQYF.

The genes are TRBV28 and TRBJ2-7; TRBD1 agrees at 8 bases. Germline V gene sequence: CDR1 MDHEN, CDR2 SYDVKM. The CDR3 spans 14 residues. The V and J ends lost 4 bases and 7 bases, in that order; junction bases with no gene match: 9. The CDR3 region has the DNA TGTGCCAGCAGTTCGGCGCAGGGGGCAGAGGAGCAGTACTTC. It yields the protein CASSSAQGAEEQYF.

V is TRBV5-4 and J is TRBJ2-6; D is perhaps TRBD1 (5 bases). This CDR3 has 16 residues. In germline, CDR1 is SGHNT, CDR2 YYREEE (reference sequence). Deletions cut 2 bases from V and 2 bases from J, with 11 bases between. This CDR3 reads CASSLTSGTGANVLTF. As DNA, the CDR3 is TGTGCCAGCAGCTTAACATCAGGGACTGGGGCCAACGTCCTGACTTTC. The whole variable domain, remainder taken from reference TRBV5-4 and TRBJ2-6, is ETGVTQSPTHLIKTRGQQVTLRCSSQSGHNTVSWYQQALGQGPQFIFQYYREEENGRGNFPPRFSGLQFPNYSSELNVNALELDDSALYLCASSLTSGTGANVLTFGAGSRLTVL.

V usage is TRBV7-9 and J usage is TRBJ1-4; no reliable D call. The CDR3 length is 13 residues. The ends were cut back, 1 base at V and 8 bases at J, with 8 bases in the middle. Germline values: CDR1 SEHNR, CDR2 FQNEAQ (reference sequence). The DNA of the CDR3 is TGTGCCAGCAGCTTAGGTCCGCAGGAAAAACTGTTTTTT. This gives the protein CASSLGPQEKLFF.

The chain has TRBV6-6 and TRBJ2-1; maybe TRBD1 (6 bases). The CDR3 contains 13 residues. In germline, CDR1 is MNHNY, CDR2 SVGAGI (reference sequence). V was shortened by 2 bases and J by 5 bases, with 7 bases between the two germline ends. DNA of the CDR3: TGTGCCAGCAGTTACCGGGACAACAATGAGCAGTTCTTC. Translated: CASSYRDNNEQFF.

The chain links TRBV5-5 to TRBJ1-2, with D tentatively TRBD1 (6 bases). CDR1 and CDR2 from the germline V gene are SGHKS and YYEKEE (reference sequence). The V and J ends lost 4 bases and 4 bases respectively, with 11 bases between them. There are 13 residues in the CDR3. Here the CDR3 DNA reads TGTGCCAGCAGCGCCGCGGGGGCCTATGGCTACACCTTC. Translated, it gives CASSAAGAYGYTF.

The chain has TRBV27 and TRBJ2-3, with D possibly being TRBD2 (6 bases). Germline V gene sequence: CDR1 MNHEY, CDR2 SMNVEV (reference sequence). The V end lost 6 bases, the J end lost 0 bases, and 10 bases lay between the germline ends. The CDR3 covers 14 residues. DNA of the CDR3: TGTGCCAGCAGCTCGGGACTCAGCACAGATACGCAGTATTTT. This sequence encodes CASSSGLSTDTQYF.